Listed below are T cell receptor beta chains from one sample, sequenced in a study of control samples from healthy donors and cancer patients. The repertoire was sequenced with immunoSEQ multiplex PCR; TCRdb's copy has only in-frame clones and lacks some. The data contain approximately 83,000 clones, 80% to 95% of them singletons. The sequenced sample was blood. All receptors derive from a woman aged 25 to 45 in good health. The CDR3 runs from the conserved cysteine through the conserved F or W. The order of the fields is D gene, CDR3 length, clone size, V gene, J gene, CDR3 protein, CDR3 DNA. A D gene is named only where the DNA matches it firmly. Clone sizes are given selectively: once, few, many, or a class where the clone is expanded.

.	15	once	TRBV6-5	TRBJ1-3	CASTPPPVSGNTIYF	TGTGCCAGCACCCCACCCCCCGTCTCTGGAAACACCATATATTTT
.	15	.	TRBV5-5	TRBJ2-7	CASSLGGFSSYEQYF	TGTGCCAGCAGCTTAGGCGGCTTTAGCTCCTACGAGCAGTACTTC
.	15	.	TRBV4-1	TRBJ2-5	CASSPGGGELETQYF	TGCGCCAGCAGCCCCGGAGGGGGCGAGTTAGAGACCCAGTACTTC
TRBD1	15	once	TRBV7-9	TRBJ1-1	CASSLARGMNTEAFF	TGTGCCAGCAGCTTAGCCAGGGGGATGAACACTGAAGCTTTCTTT
.	11	.	TRBV2	TRBJ1-1	CASREEDEAFF	TGTGCCTCTCGGGAGGAGGATGAAGCTTTCTTT
.	16	.	TRBV5-1	TRBJ1-4	CASSLTTQGINEKLFF	TGCGCCAGCAGCCTCACGACTCAGGGAATTAATGAAAAACTGTTTTTT
TRBD1	13	.	TRBV29-1	TRBJ1-1	CSVALGGGTEAFF	TGCAGCGTTGCACTAGGGGGCGGCACTGAAGCTTTCTTT
TRBD1	14	.	TRBV5-1	TRBJ2-7	CASSGGQLTYEQYF	TGCGCCAGCAGCGGGGGACAGCTAACCTACGAGCAGTACTTC
.	11	.	TRBV5-6	TRBJ1-2	CASSLSFGYTF	TGTGCCAGCAGCTTGAGTTTCGGCTACACCTTC
TRBD1	13	.	TRBV6-5	TRBJ2-7	CASIGTGSYEQYF	TGTGCCAGCATCGGGACAGGGTCCTACGAGCAGTACTTC
.	14	.	TRBV3-1/TRBV3-2	TRBJ2-1	CASSRFGQYNEQFF	TGTGCCAGCAGCCGATTTGGACAGTACAATGAGCAGTTCTTC
.	16	.	TRBV28	TRBJ2-3	CASSSYTGHSPDTQYF	TGTGCCAGCAGTTCCTACACCGGACATAGCCCAGATACGCAGTATTTT
TRBD1	14	.	TRBV5-4	TRBJ1-6	CASSQGQINSPLHF	TGTGCCAGCAGCCAGGGACAGATTAATTCACCCCTCCACTTT
.	16	.	TRBV6-6	TRBJ1-5	CASSYASAGGNQPQHF	TGTGCCAGCAGTTACGCCTCGGCAGGGGGCAATCAGCCCCAGCATTTT
.	15	once	TRBV19	TRBJ2-6	CASSIQGAGANVLTF	TGTGCCAGTAGTATACAGGGAGCTGGGGCCAACGTCCTGACTTTC
.	14	.	TRBV18	TRBJ1-1	CASSPLVGDSEAFF	TGTGCCAGCTCACCGTTGGTTGGAGACAGTGAAGCTTTCTTT
.	16	.	TRBV4-1	TRBJ1-1	CASSQGNGRMNTEAFF	TGCGCCAGCAGCCAAGGGAACGGACGTATGAACACTGAAGCTTTCTTT
TRBD2	12	.	TRBV5-1	TRBJ2-5	CASSPGGETQYF	TGCGCCAGCAGCCCGGGGGGAGAGACCCAGTACTTC
.	15	.	TRBV25-1	TRBJ1-5	CASIKGGESNQPQHF	TGTGCCAGCATTAAGGGAGGGGAGAGCAATCAGCCCCAGCATTTT
.	15	.	TRBV3-1/TRBV3-2	TRBJ1-1	CASSQEMGRGTEAFF	TGTGCCAGCAGCCAAGAGATGGGCAGGGGCACTGAAGCTTTCTTT
.	16	.	TRBV3-1/TRBV3-2	TRBJ1-6	CASSQEGSSYNSPLHF	TGTGCCAGCAGCCAAGAGGGCAGCTCCTATAATTCACCCCTCCACTTT
.	14	once	TRBV30	TRBJ1-2	CAWVKGDGNYGYTF	TGTGCCTGGGTAAAGGGGGACGGTAACTATGGCTACACCTTC
TRBD1	14	.	TRBV5-1	TRBJ2-7	CASSSSQGAYEQYF	TGCGCCAGCAGTTCCTCTCAGGGGGCCTACGAGCAGTACTTC
TRBD1	17	.	TRBV5-1	TRBJ1-4	CASSLGDNRGGDEKLFF	TGCGCCAGCAGCTTGGGGGATAACAGGGGCGGTGATGAAAAACTGTTTTTT
.	15	.	TRBV15	TRBJ1-4	CATSREKPLLGKLFF	TGTGCCACCAGCAGAGAAAAACCCCTCCTTGGAAAACTGTTTTTT
.	14	.	TRBV4-2	TRBJ1-6	CASAEGGRGSPLHF	TGTGCCAGCGCTGAGGGGGGTAGGGGTTCACCCCTCCACTTT
.	13	.	TRBV12-3/TRBV12-4	TRBJ1-5	CASSLRGVQPQHF	TGTGCCAGCAGCTTGCGGGGAGTTCAGCCCCAGCATTTT
.	15	.	TRBV10-2	TRBJ1-3	CASSPQAFTGNTIYF	TGCGCCAGCAGTCCGCAGGCTTTTACTGGAAACACCATATATTTT
.	18	once	TRBV28	TRBJ1-5	CASSLSPSIGARNQPQHF	TGTGCCAGCAGTTTATCACCAAGCATCGGGGCCCGCAATCAGCCCCAGCATTTT
.	15	.	TRBV6-5	TRBJ2-7	CASSYSGGLTYEQYF	TGTGCCAGCAGTTACTCAGGGGGGCTCACCTACGAGCAGTACTTC
TRBD1	14	.	TRBV7-9	TRBJ1-2	CASSSLTGGYGYTF	TGTGCCAGCAGCTCCCTGACAGGGGGTTATGGCTACACCTTC
.	16	.	TRBV9	TRBJ1-3	CASSVSRSGSGNTIYF	TGTGCCAGCAGCGTTTCAAGATCGGGCTCTGGAAACACCATATATTTT
.	15	.	TRBV19	TRBJ1-1	CASSNPPGLNTEAFF	TGTGCCAGTAGTAATCCCCCAGGATTGAACACTGAAGCTTTCTTT
TRBD1	12	.	TRBV2	TRBJ1-2	CASWDSNYGYTF	TGTGCCAGCTGGGACAGTAACTATGGCTACACCTTC
.	15	.	TRBV7-9	TRBJ2-2	CASSFLLENTGELFF	TGTGCCAGCAGCTTCCTACTAGAGAACACCGGGGAGCTGTTTTTT
.	14	.	TRBV10-1	TRBJ1-1	CASSESGRNTEAFF	TGCGCCAGCAGTGAGTCAGGCAGGAACACTGAAGCTTTCTTT
TRBD1	13	.	TRBV27	TRBJ1-1	CATSGGWNTEAFF	TGTGCCACCTCAGGGGGTTGGAACACTGAAGCTTTCTTT